The 17 T cell receptor beta chains below all came from one sample that was sequenced in a study of blood T cell repertoires in COVID-19 (dated by TCRdb to 2018 to 2020). Library preparation employed the immunoSEQ multiplex PCR assay. Entries here come from immuneACCESS through TCRdb and include only in-frame sequences with V and J called. Some clones fail to appear in such tables; in the studies checked, an unresolved V gene covers under half of the shortfall, and the cause of the remainder is unknown. Across this sample there are 150,000 to 170,000 clones, with roughly 89% seen only once. In total, the top ten clones hold roughly 0.51% of the sample. The specimen was peripheral blood. The receptors derive from a middle-aged man with acute or convalescent COVID-19.

J is TRBJ2-7 and V is TRBV21-1; the DNA was not used to check the table's D call, TRBD1. TRBV21-1 is designated a pseudogene. The CDR3 is 14 residues long. CDR3 bases: TGTGCCAGCAGCGGGACAGGAAAGACCTACGAGCAGTACGTC. This encodes CASSGTGKTYEQYV.

This clone was counted a single time. The chain joins TRBV5-3 to TRBJ1-4, with D possibly TRBD1 on 5 matching bases. TRBV5-3 falls under the ORF class, with uncertain function. This CDR3 spans 17 amino acids. V lost 0 bases and J 8 bases, leaving 20 bases between the germline ends. The CDR3 DNA reads TGTGCCAGAAGCTTGGGAAGGTGGGGGGGAGGTCGGGAAAAACTGTTTTTT. Translated, it gives CARSLGRWGGGREKLFF.

J is TRBJ1-1 and V is TRBV7-9; D not certain. Between the trimmed V and J ends, which lost 4 bases and 5 bases, there was a span of 11 bases. The CDR3 contains 13 residues. CDR1 is SEHNR and CDR2 is FQNEAQ in the germline V gene (reference sequence). Here the CDR3 DNA reads TGTGCCAGCAGCTCGAGACTACTTACTGAAGCTTTCTTT. Translated, it gives CASSSRLLTEAFF.

The chain uses TRBV7-2 and TRBJ1-3; D is undetermined. CDR3 length: 16 residues. Trimming stripped 6 bases from V and 0 bases from J, with 15 bases between. Germline V lookup: CDR1 SGHTA, CDR2 FQGNSA. CDR3 in amino acids: CASRSNQDFSGNTIYF. In nucleotides, the CDR3 is TGTGCCAGCAGATCTAACCAGGACTTCTCTGGAAACACCATATATTTT.

This chain joins TRBV3-1 (or the pseudogene TRBV3-2) and TRBJ2-1; possible D gene TRBD2, 6 bases. V shed 0 bases and J shed 0 bases, with 15 bases lying between them. Germline CDR1 reads LGHDT; CDR2 reads YNNKEL (reference sequence). There are 18 residues in the CDR3. In nucleotides, the CDR3 is TGTGCCAGCAGCCAAGATTGGGGCGGGGCGAGCTCCTACAATGAGCAGTTCTTC. As protein: CASSQDWGGASSYNEQFF.

The chain links TRBV10-1 to TRBJ2-1; D unclear. With 0 bases removed from V and 13 bases from J, the gap between germline ends came to 16 bases. The CDR3 extends over 14 amino acids. Germline loops: CDR1 WNHNN, CDR2 SYGVQD (reference sequence). The CDR3 here is CASSESIGVNIQFF. CDR3 nucleotide sequence: TGCGCCAGCAGTGAGTCGATCGGAGTGAACATACAGTTCTTC.

The chain uses TRBV7-9 and TRBJ2-2, with 7 bases identical to TRBD2. The V and J ends lost 5 bases and 5 bases, in that order; junction bases with no gene match: 8. This CDR3 spans 15 amino acids. Germline V lookup: CDR1 SEHNR, CDR2 FQNEAQ (reference sequence). The DNA for the CDR3 is TGTGCCAGCAGCCCGTTCATGGGACTAACCGGGGAGCTGTTTTTT. Its translation: CASSPFMGLTGELFF.

This clone was seen only once. This sequence joins TRBV6-2 or TRBV6-3 and TRBJ2-5, with D perhaps matching TRBD2 (5 bases). V was trimmed by 5 bases and J by 1 base, leaving 11 bases between them. The CDR3 is made up of 14 amino acids. Per germline, CDR1 MNHEY and CDR2 SVGEGT. CDR3 protein: CASSQTGIQETQYF. CDR3 coding DNA: TGTGCCAGCAGTCAGACGGGGATCCAAGAGACCCAGTACTTC.

The chain is built from TRBV7-9 and TRBJ1-2; D possibly corresponds to TRBD1 (5 bases). The CDR3 extends over 13 amino acids. Trimming took 5 bases from V and 5 from J, leaving 12 bases between them. Germline values: CDR1 SEHNR, CDR2 FQNEAQ (reference sequence). The CDR3 nucleotides read TGTGCCAGCAGCCCCCCGCAGGGATATGGCTACACCTTC. Its protein product is CASSPPQGYGYTF. The full variable domain, with the rest looked up from reference TRBV7-9 and TRBJ1-2, is DTGVSQNPRHKITKRGQNVTFRCDPISEHNRLYWYRQTLGQGPEFLTYFQNEAQLEKSRLLSDRFSAERPKGSFSTLEIQRTEQGDSAMYLCASSPPQGYGYTFGSGTRLTVV.

The chain has TRBV11-1 and TRBJ1-4; TRBD1 matches 10 bases. Germline CDR1 is SGHAT and CDR2 is FQDESV (reference sequence). The CDR3 contains 15 residues. V lost 5 bases to trimming and J lost 3 bases; unmatched junction nucleotides: 3. Written as DNA, the CDR3 is TGTGCCAGCAGCGAAGGACAGGGGGCTAATGAAAAACTGTTTTTT. The encoded protein is CASSEGQGANEKLFF.

The chain is built from TRBV10-3 and TRBJ1-1; D is ambiguous. The V gene's germline CDR1 is ENHRY and CDR2 SYGVKD. CDR3 size: 11 residues. V was cut by 6 bases and J by 1 base, with 3 bases left in between. CDR3 coding DNA: TGTGCCATCAGCCAGAACACTGAAGCTTTCTTT. Protein: CAISQNTEAFF.

V is TRBV10-2 and J is TRBJ1-2; D not resolved. Germline V CDR1 and CDR2: WSHSY, SAAADI. The length of the CDR3 is 15 residues. V lost 4 bases and J 2 bases, leaving 14 bases between the germline ends. CDR3: CASSGLPTANYGYTF. In DNA form, the CDR3 reads TGCGCCAGCAGTGGCCTGCCCACAGCCAACTATGGCTACACCTTC.

The chain recombines TRBV9 with TRBJ1-2; D is uncertain. The CDR3 spans 13 residues. Germline CDR1 and CDR2: SGDLS and YYNGEE. Between the trimmed V and J ends, which lost 4 bases and 2 bases, there was a span of 9 bases. The CDR3 region is CASSPPGNYGYTF. CDR3 bases: TGTGCCAGCAGCCCCCCGGGGAACTATGGCTACACCTTC.

The CDR3 loop reads CAAGQATNEKLFF. The CDR3 region has the DNA TGTGCCGCCGGACAGGCAACTAATGAAAAACTGTTTTTT. This chain joins TRBV19 and TRBJ1-4, with 7 bases aligning to TRBD1. Germline loops: CDR1 LNHDA, CDR2 SQIVND (reference sequence). The CDR3 is 13 amino acids. The junction had 3 bases not matched to a gene; V was cut back by 11 bases and J by 0 bases.

The chain carries TRBV2 and TRBJ1-5, with D tentatively TRBD1 (5 bases). The CDR3 loop spans 17 amino acids. Germline CDR1 SNHLY, CDR2 FYNNEI. V was cut by 2 bases and J by 3 bases, with 17 bases left in between. CDR3 loop: CASSERPSRVNNQPQHF. As DNA, the CDR3 is TGTGCCAGCAGTGAACGGCCTTCCAGGGTCAACAATCAGCCCCAGCATTTT.

The rearrangement links TRBV3-1 (or the pseudogene TRBV3-2) to TRBJ2-1; 8 nucleotides line up with TRBD1. Germline trimming cut 4 bases from V and 5 bases from J; bases unmatched to any gene: 7. Germline CDR1 reads LGHDT; CDR2 reads YNNKEL (reference sequence). The CDR3 is 15 residues long. The CDR3 protein is CASSRAGTGDNEQFF. For the CDR3, the DNA is TGTGCCAGCAGCCGCGCCGGGACAGGAGACAATGAGCAGTTCTTC.

The CDR3 nucleotides read TGTGCCAGCAGCTCCCCGGGACAGTTTCGTACAGATACGCAGTATTTT. This encodes CASSSPGQFRTDTQYF. This chain links TRBV7-9 with TRBJ2-3; TRBD1 matches at 7 bases. CDR1 SEHNR and CDR2 FQNEAQ come from the germline V gene (reference sequence). V lost 4 bases and J lost 3; bases outside the gene matches: 10. The CDR3 has 16 amino acids.